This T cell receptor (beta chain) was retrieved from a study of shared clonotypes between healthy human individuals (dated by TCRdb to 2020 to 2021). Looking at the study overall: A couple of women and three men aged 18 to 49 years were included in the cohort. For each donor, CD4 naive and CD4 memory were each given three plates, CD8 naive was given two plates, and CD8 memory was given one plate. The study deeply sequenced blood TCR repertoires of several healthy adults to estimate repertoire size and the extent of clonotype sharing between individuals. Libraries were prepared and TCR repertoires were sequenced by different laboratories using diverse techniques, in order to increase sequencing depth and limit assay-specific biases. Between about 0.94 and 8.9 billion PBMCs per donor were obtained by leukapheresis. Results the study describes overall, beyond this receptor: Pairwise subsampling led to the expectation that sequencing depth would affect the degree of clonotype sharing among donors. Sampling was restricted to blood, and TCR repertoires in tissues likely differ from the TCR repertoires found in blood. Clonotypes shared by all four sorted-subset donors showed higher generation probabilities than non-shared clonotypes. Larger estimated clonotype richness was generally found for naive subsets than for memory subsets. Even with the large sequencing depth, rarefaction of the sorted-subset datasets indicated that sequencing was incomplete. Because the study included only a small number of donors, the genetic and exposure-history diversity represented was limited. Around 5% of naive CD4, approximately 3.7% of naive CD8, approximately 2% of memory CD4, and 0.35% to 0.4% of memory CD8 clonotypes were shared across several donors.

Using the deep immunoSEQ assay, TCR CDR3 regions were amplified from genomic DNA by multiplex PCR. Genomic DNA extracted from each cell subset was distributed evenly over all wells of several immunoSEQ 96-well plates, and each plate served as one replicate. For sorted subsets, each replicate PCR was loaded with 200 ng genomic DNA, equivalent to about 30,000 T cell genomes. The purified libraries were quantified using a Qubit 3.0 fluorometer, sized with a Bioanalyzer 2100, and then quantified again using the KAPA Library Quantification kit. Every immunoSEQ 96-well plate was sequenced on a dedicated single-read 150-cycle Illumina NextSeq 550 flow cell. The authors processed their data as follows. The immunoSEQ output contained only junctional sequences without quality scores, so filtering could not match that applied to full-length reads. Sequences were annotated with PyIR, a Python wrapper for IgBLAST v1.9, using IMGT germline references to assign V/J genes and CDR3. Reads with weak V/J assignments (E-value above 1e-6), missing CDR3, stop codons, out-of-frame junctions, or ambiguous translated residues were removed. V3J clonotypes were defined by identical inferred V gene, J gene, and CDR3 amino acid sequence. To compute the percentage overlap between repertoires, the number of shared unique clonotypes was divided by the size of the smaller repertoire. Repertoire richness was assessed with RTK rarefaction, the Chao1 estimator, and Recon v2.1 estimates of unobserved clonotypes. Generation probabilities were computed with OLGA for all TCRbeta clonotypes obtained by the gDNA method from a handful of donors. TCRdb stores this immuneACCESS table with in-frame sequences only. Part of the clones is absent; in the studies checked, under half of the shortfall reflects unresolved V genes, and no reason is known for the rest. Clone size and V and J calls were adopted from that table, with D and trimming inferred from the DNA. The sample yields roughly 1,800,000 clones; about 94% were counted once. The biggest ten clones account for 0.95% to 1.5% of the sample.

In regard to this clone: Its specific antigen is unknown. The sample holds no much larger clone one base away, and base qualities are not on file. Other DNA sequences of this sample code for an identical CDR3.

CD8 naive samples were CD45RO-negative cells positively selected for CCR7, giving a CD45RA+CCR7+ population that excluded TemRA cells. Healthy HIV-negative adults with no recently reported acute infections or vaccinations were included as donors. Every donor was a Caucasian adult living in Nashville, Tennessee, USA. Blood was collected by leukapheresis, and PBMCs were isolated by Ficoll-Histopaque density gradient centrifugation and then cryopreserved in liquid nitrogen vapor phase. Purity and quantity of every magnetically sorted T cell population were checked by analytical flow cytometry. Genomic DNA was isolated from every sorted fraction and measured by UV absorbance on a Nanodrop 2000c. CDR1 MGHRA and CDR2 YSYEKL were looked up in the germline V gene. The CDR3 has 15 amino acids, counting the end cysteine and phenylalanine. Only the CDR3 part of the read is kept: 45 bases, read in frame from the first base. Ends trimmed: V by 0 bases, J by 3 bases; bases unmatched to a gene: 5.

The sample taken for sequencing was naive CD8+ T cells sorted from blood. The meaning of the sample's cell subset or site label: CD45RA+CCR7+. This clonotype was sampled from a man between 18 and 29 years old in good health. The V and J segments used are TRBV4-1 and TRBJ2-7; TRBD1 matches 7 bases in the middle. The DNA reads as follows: TGCGCCAGCAGCCAAGATCCAGGGGGTAGCTACGAGCAGTACTTC. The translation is CASSQDPGGSYEQYF.